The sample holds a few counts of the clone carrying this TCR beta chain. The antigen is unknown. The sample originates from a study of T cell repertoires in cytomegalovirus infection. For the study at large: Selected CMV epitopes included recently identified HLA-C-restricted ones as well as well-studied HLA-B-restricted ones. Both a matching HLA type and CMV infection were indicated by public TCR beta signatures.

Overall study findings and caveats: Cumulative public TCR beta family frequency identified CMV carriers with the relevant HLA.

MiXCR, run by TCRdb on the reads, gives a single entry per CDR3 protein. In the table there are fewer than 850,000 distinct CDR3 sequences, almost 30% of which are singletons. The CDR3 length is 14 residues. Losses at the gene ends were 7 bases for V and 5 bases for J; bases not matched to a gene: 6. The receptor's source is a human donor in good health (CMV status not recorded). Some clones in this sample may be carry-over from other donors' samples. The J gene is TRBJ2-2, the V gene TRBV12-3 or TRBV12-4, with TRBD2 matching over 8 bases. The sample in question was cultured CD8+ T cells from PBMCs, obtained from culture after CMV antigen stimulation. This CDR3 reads CASILGGGTGELFF. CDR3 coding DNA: TGTGCCAGCATCCTCGGGGGGGGGACCGGGGAGCTGTTTTTT.